Below, 16 T cell receptor beta chains from the same sample are listed, as sequenced in a study of vaccination and CD4 T cells after COVID-19. What these receptors recognize is not known. Researchers used the Oncomine TCR Beta short-read assay to sequence DNA from cultured CD4+ T cells. TCRdb fed the PCR reads into MiXCR, producing one record per CDR3 protein. Among over 15,000 distinct CDR3 sequences listed, 45% to 60% were seen once. Regarding treatment: roughly ten-day PBMC culture with coronavirus spike peptide pools or control peptides (ViraFEST assay). This sample comprised CD4+ T cells from blood, cultured in vitro, obtained before SARS-CoV-2 vaccination. The receptors stem from a human donor who had recovered from COVID-19.

The rearrangement links TRBV11-2 to TRBJ2-2; 7 nucleotides align to TRBD1. Per germline, CDR1 SGHAT and CDR2 FQNNGV. The CDR3 has 16 residues. The ends lost 1 base at V and 5 bases at J; junction bases unmatched: 7. CDR3: CASSLVKIQGTGELFF. CDR3 bases: TGTGCCAGCAGCTTAGTTAAGATACAGGGGACCGGGGAGCTGTTTTTT.

CDR3 loop: CASNPPGGLYEQYF. DNA for the CDR3: TGTGCCAGCAACCCCCCTGGAGGGTTATACGAGCAGTACTTC. V gene TRBV2 combines with J gene TRBJ2-7, with a possible D match to TRBD2 (6 bases). This CDR3 is built from 14 residues. Germline CDR1 SNHLY, CDR2 FYNNEI. The germline V and J ends were trimmed by 7 bases and 4 bases, with 17 bases remaining between them.

The chain carries TRBV6-2 or TRBV6-3 and TRBJ2-7; TRBD1 is a possible D gene (6 bases). The CDR3 runs 15 residues. The V end lost 2 bases, the J end lost 2 bases, and 13 bases lay between the germline ends. Germline CDR1 and CDR2: MNHEY and SVGEGT. Written as DNA, the CDR3 is TGTGCCAGCAGTTACGACGACAGGAAAACCTACGAGCAGTACTTC. Translating gives CASSYDDRKTYEQYF.

This chain joins TRBV20-1 and TRBJ1-1, with 11 bases that match TRBD1. Germline assignment: CDR1 DFQATT and CDR2 SNEGSKA (reference sequence). V shed 3 bases, J shed 7 bases, and the junction held 16 bases outside the gene matches. The CDR3 has 17 amino acids. CDR3 coding DNA: TGCAGTGCTAGTCCCCTCTTAGTAACCGGGACAGGGGGTGAAGCTTTCTTT. It codes for CSASPLLVTGTGGEAFF.

The rearrangement joins TRBV20-1 to TRBJ1-2; D might be TRBD1 (5 bases). This CDR3 has 16 amino acids. Germline values: CDR1 DFQATT, CDR2 SNEGSKA (reference sequence). Trimming cost V 8 bases and J 6 bases, with 28 bases left between them. The CDR3 DNA sequence: TGCAGTCCTGCCAGGGCAGCGACCGCCGAAATCAATGGCTACACCTTC. It codes for CSPARAATAEINGYTF.

The chain combines TRBV7-9 with TRBJ2-3; maybe TRBD2 (5 bases). CDR1 is SEHNR and CDR2 is FQNEAQ in the germline V gene (reference sequence). The CDR3 contains 15 residues. Trimming left V 3 bases short and J 6 bases short, with 16 bases between. The chain's CDR3 is CASSLDFVGADTQYF. DNA of the CDR3: TGTGCCAGCAGCTTGGACTTCGTGGGCGCGGATACGCAGTATTTT. The full variable domain, with the rest looked up from reference TRBV7-9 and TRBJ2-3, is DTGVSQNPRHKITKRGQNVTFRCDPISEHNRLYWYRQTLGQGPEFLTYFQNEAQLEKSRLLSDRFSAERPKGSFSTLEIQRTEQGDSAMYLCASSLDFVGADTQYFGPGTRLTVL.

The V gene is TRBV7-9, the J gene TRBJ2-5, with D perhaps TRBD2 (6 bases). Between the trimmed V and J ends, which lost 5 bases and 0 bases, there was a span of 7 bases. The V gene's germline CDR1 is SEHNR and CDR2 FQNEAQ (reference sequence). The CDR3 is 13 amino acids. The CDR3 sequence is CASSRDYQETQYF. The CDR3 DNA is TGTGCCAGCAGCCGGGACTACCAAGAGACCCAGTACTTC.

The chain joins TRBV5-1 to TRBJ2-7; maybe TRBD1 (5 bases). V was clipped by 5 bases and J by 0 bases, with 9 bases between them. The germline V gene encodes CDR1 SGHRS and CDR2 YFSETQ. The CDR3 consists of 13 residues. CDR3 sequence: CASSDDSSYEQYF. The CDR3 coding sequence is TGCGCCAGCAGTGATGACAGCTCCTACGAGCAGTACTTC. The complete variable domain, with remaining parts taken from reference TRBV5-1 and TRBJ2-7, reads KAGVTQTPRYLIKTRGQQVTLSCSPISGHRSVSWYQQTPGQGLQFLFEYFSETQRNKGNFPGRFSGRQFSNSRSEMNVSTLELGDSALYLCASSDDSSYEQYFGPGTRLTVT.

The table lists this clonotype with a count of one. V and J are TRBV27 and TRBJ1-6; 7 bases are a match to TRBD1. CDR1 MNHEY and CDR2 SMNVEV come from the germline V gene (reference sequence). The junction had 9 bases not matched to a gene; V was cut back by 4 bases and J by 9 bases. The CDR3 length is 15 residues. The CDR3 DNA is TGTGCCAGCAGTTCCTTAGAACAGGGGAGTTCACCCCTCCACTTT. Protein sequence: CASSSLEQGSSPLHF.

This chain links TRBV20-1 with TRBJ2-3; the match to TRBD2 covers 7 bases. There are 16 residues in the CDR3. Germline V gives CDR1 DFQATT, CDR2 SNEGSKA (reference sequence). The V segment lost 0 bases and the J segment 0 bases; nucleotides outside the gene matches: 6. CDR3 in DNA: TGCAGTGCTAGAGAGCCTAGCGGATTCAGCACAGATACGCAGTATTTT. Residues: CSAREPSGFSTDTQYF.

The chain joins TRBV7-2 to TRBJ2-7, with D possibly TRBD2 on 6 matching bases. The V end lost 5 bases, the J end lost 3 bases, and 11 bases lay between the germline ends. Per the germline V gene, CDR1 is SGHTA and CDR2 is FQGNSA. The CDR3 is 13 amino acids. The CDR3 region has the DNA TGTGCCAGCAGCCAACGGGGGTTCTACGAGCAGTACTTC. Its translation: CASSQRGFYEQYF.

There are a few counts of this clonotype. The chain carries TRBV6-5 and TRBJ1-6; D gene uncertain. The V and J ends lost 0 bases and 9 bases respectively, with 6 bases between them. CDR1 is MNHEY, CDR2 SVGAGI, per germline. The CDR3 consists of 13 residues. CDR3 sequence (DNA): TGTGCCAGCAGTTACTCTCTAGGTTCACCCCTCCACTTT. It codes for CASSYSLGSPLHF.

This chain uses TRBV7-8 with TRBJ1-6; perhaps TRBD1 as D (5 bases). The CDR3 consists of 15 residues. Germline CDR1 reads SGHVS; CDR2 reads FQNEAQ. Deletions cut 3 bases from V and 6 bases from J, with 12 bases between. CDR3: CASSLTTASNSPLHF. In nucleotides, the CDR3 is TGTGCCAGCAGCTTGACGACAGCCAGTAATTCACCCCTCCACTTT.

This chain connects TRBV7-8 to TRBJ2-7, with D maybe TRBD1 (6 bases). The CDR3 extends over 14 amino acids. Germline V gene lookup returns CDR1 SGHVS and CDR2 FQNEAQ. Trimming stripped 1 base from V and 5 bases from J, with 12 bases between. Here the CDR3 reads CASSLDRVKDEQYF. CDR3 in DNA: TGTGCCAGCAGCTTAGACAGGGTGAAAGACGAGCAGTACTTC.

This rearrangement joins TRBV20-1 to TRBJ2-7; D gene ambiguous. Germline values: CDR1 DFQATT, CDR2 SNEGSKA (reference sequence). V was shortened by 0 bases and J by 3 bases, with 15 bases between the two germline ends. The CDR3 spans 15 residues. CDR3 residues: CSARDRAVPNYEQYF. CDR3 DNA: TGCAGTGCTAGAGATCGGGCCGTGCCAAACTACGAGCAGTACTTC.

The table lists this clonotype with a few counts. This chain joins TRBV28 and TRBJ1-5; the D is unclear. In germline, CDR1 is MDHEN, CDR2 SYDVKM. Trimming stripped 3 bases from V and 5 bases from J, with 11 bases between. The length of the CDR3 is 14 residues. CDR3: CASSFPESYQPQHF. The DNA for the CDR3 is TGTGCCAGCAGTTTCCCAGAGTCCTATCAGCCCCAGCATTTT.